The 20 T cell receptor beta chains below all came from one sample that was sequenced in a study of radiation and T cells in renal cell carcinoma. Clones were read by immunoSEQ multiplex PCR, and TCRdb kept only the in-frame ones, dropping some. The table includes about 130,000 clones, around nine tenths detected once. Sample time point: baseline pretreatment blood. The sample's treatment: 15 Gy SBRT to primary tumor, nephrectomy 4 weeks later. The specimen comprised blood, sampled from a patient whose treatment included radiotherapy and nephrectomy. These receptors came from a woman between 50 and 59 years old with renal cell carcinoma.

The chain couples TRBV6-1 to TRBJ2-3; tentatively, D is TRBD2 (5 bases). The CDR3 totals 15 residues. The germline V gene has CDR1 MNHNS and CDR2 SASEGT. V lost 1 base and J lost 2, with 10 bases in between. The CDR3 loop reads CASSEGLAATDTQYF. The CDR3 region has the DNA TGTGCCAGCAGTGAAGGGCTAGCTGCCACAGATACGCAGTATTTT.

The V gene is TRBV7-2, the J gene TRBJ2-3; D ambiguous. Germline CDR1 is SGHTA and CDR2 is FQGNSA. The CDR3 runs to 15 residues. V lost 4 bases to trimming and J lost 2 bases, with 13 bases between them. CDR3 DNA sequence: TGTGCCAGCAGCTATGAGGACGGACCCACAGATACGCAGTATTTT. This encodes CASSYEDGPTDTQYF.

This clone has a single count. This chain uses TRBV5-1 with TRBJ2-6; D is undetermined. CDR3 length equals 16 residues. Germline CDR1 SGHRS, CDR2 YFSETQ. V was trimmed by 0 bases and J by 0 bases, leaving 7 bases between them. Here the CDR3 reads CASSLGPSSGANVLTF. The CDR3 DNA is TGCGCCAGCAGCTTGGGTCCGAGCTCTGGGGCCAACGTCCTGACTTTC. The full variable domain, rest sourced from reference TRBV5-1 and TRBJ2-6, is KAGVTQTPRYLIKTRGQQVTLSCSPISGHRSVSWYQQTPGQGLQFLFEYFSETQRNKGNFPGRFSGRQFSNSRSEMNVSTLELGDSALYLCASSLGPSSGANVLTFGAGSRLTVL.

The V call is TRBV6-1, the J call TRBJ1-2; 8 bases line up with TRBD1. CDR3 length equals 15 residues. The J segment lost 2 bases and the V segment lost 0 bases, leaving 2 bases of the junction unmatched. The germline CDR1 and CDR2 sequences are MNHNS and SASEGT. CDR3 in DNA: TGTGCCAGCAGTGAAGCTTGGGACAGGAACTATGGCTACACCTTC. Translated, it gives CASSEAWDRNYGYTF.

This chain joins TRBV7-2 and TRBJ2-2; D tentatively reads TRBD1 or TRBD2 (6 bases each). V was clipped by 11 bases and J by 7 bases, with 20 bases between them. Germline V gene sequence: CDR1 SGHTA, CDR2 FQGNSA. The CDR3 is 14 residues long. The CDR3 DNA is TGTGCCTCCGGAGGGGGGCGGGGAGTCGGGGAGCTGTTTTTT. Residues: CASGGGRGVGELFF.

This rearrangement joins TRBV5-4 to TRBJ2-1; 11 bases line up with TRBD1. Germline CDR1 reads SGHNT; CDR2 reads YYREEE (reference sequence). The CDR3 is 15 residues long. J was trimmed by 2 bases and V by 6 bases; bases with no gene match: 4. CDR3 in amino acids: CASTTGQGAYNEQFF. The CDR3 DNA follows: TGTGCCAGCACCACGGGACAGGGGGCCTACAATGAGCAGTTCTTC.

This chain links TRBV11-2 with TRBJ2-7; no firm D call. CDR3 size: 16 residues. V dropped 1 base and J dropped 3 bases, with 16 bases sitting between them. Germline V gene lookup returns CDR1 SGHAT and CDR2 FQNNGV. The CDR3 here is CASSLVGVSGGYEQYF. CDR3 coding DNA: TGTGCCAGCAGCTTAGTAGGTGTCTCAGGCGGCTACGAGCAGTACTTC.

The genes are TRBV19 and TRBJ1-4; 7 bases agree with TRBD1. The CDR3 runs 16 residues. V dropped 3 bases and J dropped 3; count of bases not matched to a gene: 7. Germline values: CDR1 LNHDA, CDR2 SQIVND (reference sequence). The CDR3 DNA reads as TGTGCCAGTAGTATGGGAAGGGGGCTTTCTAATGAAAAACTGTTTTTT. Protein: CASSMGRGLSNEKLFF. Based on the CDR3 plus reference TRBV19 and TRBJ1-4, the full variable domain is DGGITQSPKYLFRKEGQNVTLSCEQNLNHDAMYWYRQDPGQGLRLIYYSQIVNDFQKGDIAEGYSVSREKKESFPLTVTSAQKNPTAFYLCASSMGRGLSNEKLFFGSGTQLSVL.

The chain links TRBV6-1 to TRBJ1-5, with D uncertain. The CDR3 has 13 amino acids. V shed 6 bases and J shed 3 bases, with 9 bases lying between them. Germline V CDR1 and CDR2: MNHNS, SASEGT. The CDR3 DNA sequence: TGTGCCAGCAGCTTTGACCCCAATCAGCCCCAGCATTTT. It is translated as CASSFDPNQPQHF.

This clone was observed a few times. The junction departs from germline at one end; a sequencing error may be responsible. CDR3 nucleotide sequence: TGTGCCTGGAGTCAGACAGGCCCTAGTTTT. Translating gives CAWSQTGPSF. The chain recombines TRBV30 with TRBJ1-1; tentatively, D is TRBD1 (6 bases). This CDR3 contains 10 residues. Germline V gene sequence: CDR1 GTSNPN, CDR2 SVGIG (reference sequence).

In its sample, this clone was seen a few times. V usage is TRBV6-6 and J usage is TRBJ2-3; D is possibly TRBD2 (5 bases). Germline V gene lookup returns CDR1 MNHNY and CDR2 SVGAGI (reference sequence). Trimming took off 4 bases at V and 4 bases at J, with 12 bases between the two ends. CDR3 length: 14 amino acids. CDR3 nucleotide sequence: TGTGCCAGCAGTTTCTTAGCGTACTCAGATACGCAGTATTTT. This gives the protein CASSFLAYSDTQYF.

The rearrangement joins TRBV10-1 to TRBJ1-4; D gene unclear. Germline assignment: CDR1 WNHNN and CDR2 SYGVQD (reference sequence). V lost 2 bases, J lost 5 bases, and 3 bases lay in between. This CDR3 spans 12 amino acids. The CDR3 region has the DNA TGCGCCAGCAGTGAGCACAATGAAAAACTGTTTTTT. This sequence encodes CASSEHNEKLFF.

Here the CDR3 DNA reads TGTGCCAGCGGTAGGGTCTCTGAAGCTTTCTTT. Translation: CASGRVSEAFF. V and J are TRBV6-5 and TRBJ1-1; D is uncertain. Trimming shortened V by 8 bases and J by 6 bases, and 10 bases separated the two germline ends. This CDR3 has 11 residues. The germline CDR1 and CDR2 sequences are MNHEY and SVGAGI.

V and J are TRBV19 and TRBJ1-1; D uncertain. Trimming cost V 2 bases and J 1 base, with 5 bases left between them. This CDR3 has 13 residues. CDR1 LNHDA and CDR2 SQIVND come from the germline V gene (reference sequence). The CDR3 region is CASSILTNTEAFF. CDR3 DNA sequence: TGTGCCAGTAGTATATTGACGAACACTGAAGCTTTCTTT.

This chain links TRBV6-1 with TRBJ1-2; weak D call: TRBD1 (5 bases). The CDR3 loop spans 15 amino acids. Germline V CDR1 and CDR2: MNHNS, SASEGT. V was trimmed by 2 bases and J by 4 bases, leaving 14 bases between them. The chain's CDR3 is CASSERPGRRYGYTF. Written as DNA, the CDR3 is TGTGCCAGCAGTGAACGGCCAGGGCGGCGCTATGGCTACACCTTC.

V gene TRBV21-1 combines with J gene TRBJ1-5; the table's D call of TRBD1 was not tested on the DNA. TRBV21-1 is classified as a pseudogene. The CDR3 runs 19 residues. The CDR3: CASSKGGRTQEASNQPQHF. Written as DNA, the CDR3 is TGTGCCAGCAGCAAAGGGGGGCGGACCCAGGAGGCAAGCAATCAGCCCCAGCATTTT.

In its sample, this clone is medium-sized (0.01 to 0.1%). The chain carries TRBV20-1 and TRBJ1-2; D might be TRBD1 (5 bases). Germline loops: CDR1 DFQATT, CDR2 SNEGSKA (reference sequence). This CDR3 has 11 amino acids. Trimming left V 0 bases short and J 8 bases short, with 7 bases between. In nucleotides, the CDR3 is TGCAGTGCTAGAGAAAGGGGCGGCTACACCTTC. Its protein product is CSARERGGYTF.

The genes are TRBV7-9 and TRBJ1-6; 7 positions agree with TRBD1. Germline values: CDR1 SEHNR, CDR2 FQNEAQ (reference sequence). Trimming took 1 base from V and 7 from J; bases not matched to a gene: 16. CDR3 length equals 19 residues. CDR3 loop: CASSLVGSDRAQGNSPLHF. The CDR3 nucleotides read TGTGCCAGCAGCTTAGTGGGATCCGACAGGGCCCAAGGAAATTCACCCCTCCACTTT.

This chain joins TRBV4-1 and TRBJ2-5; TRBD2 might be the D (7 bases). The CDR3 spans 15 residues. Per the germline V gene, CDR1 is MGHRA and CDR2 is YSYEKL. With 0 bases removed from V and 5 bases from J, the gap between germline ends came to 13 bases. CDR3 residues: CASSQEGARGETQYF. In DNA, the CDR3 is TGCGCCAGCAGCCAAGAGGGGGCGCGGGGGGAGACCCAGTACTTC.

The chain has TRBV7-8 and TRBJ1-3, with a possible D match to TRBD1 (5 bases). The CDR3 loop spans 16 amino acids. The V end was cut by 1 base, the J end by 4 bases, with 14 bases between. Per germline, CDR1 SGHVS and CDR2 FQNEAQ. The CDR3 loop is CASSLVRGSAGNTIYF. The CDR3 DNA is TGTGCCAGCAGCTTAGTTCGGGGCTCAGCGGGAAACACCATATATTTT.